These 10 T cell receptor beta chains originate from one sample sequenced in a study of shared clonotypes between healthy human individuals. Method: immunoSEQ multiplex PCR; TCRdb's copy keeps in-frame clones and lacks some. The sample has 330,000 or so clones, 73% seen once. The sample comprised memory CD4+ T cells sorted from blood. This sample's subset: CD45RA-negative fraction. The receptor source for this set is a man younger than 40 in good health.

The chain employs TRBV28 and TRBJ2-3; no clear D gene. CDR3 size: 13 residues. Trimming cost V 5 bases and J 2 bases, with 8 bases left between them. Germline V gene data show CDR1 as MDHEN and CDR2 as SYDVKM. This CDR3 is CASSTWDTDTQYF. In DNA, the CDR3 is TGTGCCAGCAGTACATGGGACACAGATACGCAGTATTTT.

The V call is TRBV18, the J call TRBJ2-3; D remains ambiguous. The germline V and J ends were trimmed by 4 bases and 2 bases, with 4 bases remaining between them. The CDR3 extends over 12 amino acids. Looked up from germline, CDR1 is KGHSH and CDR2 is LQKENI. CDR3 amino acids: CASSHPTDTQYF. The DNA for the CDR3 is TGTGCCAGCTCACATCCCACAGATACGCAGTATTTT.

Points on this clone: In the same sample, other DNA sequences code for this CDR3. V and J are TRBV19 and TRBJ1-1; a weak D match, TRBD1 (5 bases). The CDR3 contains 17 residues. V gave up 3 bases and J gave up 8 bases, with 25 bases separating them. Germline lookup yields CDR1 LNHDA and CDR2 SQIVND (reference sequence). For the CDR3, the DNA is TGTGCCAGTAGTATGTTACTAGGGGAGACTCTTTCAGCCGAAGCTTTCTTT. Translated: CASSMLLGETLSAEAFF.

The rearrangement links TRBV5-8 to TRBJ2-1; D is perhaps TRBD2 (5 bases). V dropped 3 bases and J dropped 3 bases, with 22 bases sitting between them. Per germline, CDR1 SGHTS and CDR2 YDEGEE. The CDR3 loop spans 18 amino acids. CDR3 bases: TGTGCCAGCAGCTCACCCCGAGGACTGCTTGAGAACTACAATGAGCAGTTCTTC. Translated: CASSSPRGLLENYNEQFF. Filled out from reference TRBV5-8 and TRBJ2-1, the complete variable domain reads EAGVTQSPTHLIKTRGQQATLRCSPISGHTSVYWYQQALGLGLQFLLWYDEGEERNRGNFPPRFSGRQFPNYSSELNVNALELEDSALYLCASSSPRGLLENYNEQFFGPGTRLTVL.

To note about this clone: A far larger clone is off by one base, so a read error is likely. Written as DNA, the CDR3 is TGTGCCAGCAGCTCCGACCCGGGACTAGCGGGAGGGAATGAGCAGTTCTTC. Translating gives CASSSDPGLAGGNEQFF. The chain employs TRBV4-2 and TRBJ2-1; 16 positions match TRBD2. The junction had 8 bases not matched to a gene; V was cut back by 5 bases and J by 7 bases. Germline CDR1 is LGHNA and CDR2 is YNFKEQ. The CDR3 extends over 17 amino acids.

The chain recombines TRBV5-1 with TRBJ2-1; the match to TRBD2 covers 9 bases. Germline values: CDR1 SGHRS, CDR2 YFSETQ. The CDR3 is 18 amino acids. The trim removed 4 bases at V and 7 bases at J, leaving 18 bases unmatched. In DNA form, the CDR3 reads TGCGCCAGCAGCGGGAGGAGTAGCGGGAGCTGGTCGGATAATGAGCAGTTCTTC. This codes for CASSGRSSGSWSDNEQFF.

This sequence joins TRBV5-1 and TRBJ2-2; D may be TRBD1 or TRBD2 (6 bases each). The CDR3 sequence is 16 residues long. Trimming stripped 3 bases from V and 5 bases from J, with 17 bases between. Germline-derived CDR1 and CDR2 are SGHRS and YFSETQ. The CDR3 reads CASSSGFRGRTGELFF. The CDR3 region has the DNA TGCGCCAGCAGCTCGGGTTTTCGGGGGCGGACCGGGGAGCTGTTTTTT.

On this clone itself: One base separates it from a far larger clone, so it is likely a read error. Within the sample, other DNA sequences also encode this same CDR3. The chain uses TRBV10-1 and TRBJ2-1; D gene ambiguous. The CDR3 sequence is 12 residues long. V lost 5 bases and J lost 9, with 11 bases in between. CDR1 and CDR2 (germline): WNHNN, SYGVQD (reference sequence). In DNA, the CDR3 is TGCGCCAGCAGTAATCCCCAGACTGAGCAGTTCTTC. Encoded protein: CASSNPQTEQFF.

The chain has TRBV27 and TRBJ1-2; D is unclear. Looked up from germline, CDR1 is MNHEY and CDR2 is SMNVEV (reference sequence). The germline V and J ends were trimmed by 0 bases and 5 bases, with 10 bases remaining between them. This CDR3 has 14 residues. CDR3 sequence (DNA): TGTGCCAGCAGTTTATCGAACGGTCTGTATGGCTACACCTTC. This codes for CASSLSNGLYGYTF.

This chain links TRBV28 with TRBJ2-7; maybe TRBD1 (5 bases). CDR3 length equals 16 residues. CDR1 is MDHEN, CDR2 SYDVKM, per germline. With 6 bases removed from V and 3 bases from J, the gap between germline ends came to 21 bases. As DNA, the CDR3 is TGTGCCAGCAGCGGAAATGGACATGAACGCCTCTACGAGCAGTACTTC. Amino acid sequence: CASSGNGHERLYEQYF.